These 7 T cell receptor beta chains originate from one sample sequenced in a study of blood T cell repertoires in COVID-19. This table comes from immunoSEQ multiplex PCR, and its TCRdb copy is limited to in-frame clones, with some not included. The repertoire includes around 190,000 clones, approximately 80% of them detected once, and roughly 7.8% sits in the top ten. The sequencing sample was made of peripheral blood. Receptors originate from a woman in her forties or fifties with active or convalescent COVID-19.

CDR3 sequence reads: CASKLTGELFF. For the CDR3, the DNA is TGTGCCAGTAAACTCACGGGGGAGCTGTTTTTT. This chain links TRBV11-1 with TRBJ2-2; D gene ambiguous. Germline CDR1 reads SGHAT; CDR2 reads FQDESV (reference sequence). The length of the CDR3 is 11 residues. The ends were cut back, 9 bases at V and 8 bases at J, with 10 bases in the middle.

The rearrangement uses TRBV5-1 and TRBJ2-3; D remains unclear. V was trimmed by 2 bases and J by 6 bases, leaving 13 bases between them. Germline assignment: CDR1 SGHRS and CDR2 YFSETQ. The CDR3 consists of 14 residues. CDR3 loop: CASSFTSPGDTQYF. The CDR3 nucleotides are TGCGCCAGCAGCTTCACTTCCCCCGGGGATACGCAGTATTTT.

The V call is TRBV6-6, the J call TRBJ1-3, with D tentatively TRBD1 (6 bases). Germline V gene sequence: CDR1 MNHNY, CDR2 SVGAGI (reference sequence). The CDR3 has 16 residues. With 6 bases removed from V and 0 bases from J, the gap between germline ends came to 15 bases. The CDR3 loop is CASSLETGLSGNTIYF. The CDR3 DNA reads TGTGCCAGCAGCCTTGAGACAGGCCTCTCTGGAAACACCATATATTTT.

The chain employs TRBV2 and TRBJ2-1; maybe TRBD1 (5 bases). Germline V gene sequence: CDR1 SNHLY, CDR2 FYNNEI. V shed 8 bases and J shed 7 bases, with 21 bases lying between them. The CDR3 has 15 residues. This CDR3 reads CASGHEAGKGNEQFF. In DNA, the CDR3 is TGTGCCAGCGGTCATGAGGCAGGGAAGGGGAATGAGCAGTTCTTC.

The rearrangement joins TRBV5-1 to TRBJ2-2, with TRBD2 matching 8 bases. J gave up 2 bases and V 4 bases, and 7 bases lay outside the gene matches. There are 16 residues in the CDR3. Germline CDR1 and CDR2: SGHRS and YFSETQ. The CDR3 region is CASSNRGGRNTGELFF. CDR3 DNA sequence: TGCGCCAGCAGCAATCGCGGGGGGCGAAACACCGGGGAGCTGTTTTTT.

V and J are TRBV9 and TRBJ2-1, with no clear D. Deletions cut 0 bases from V and 5 bases from J, with 9 bases between. This CDR3 is 14 amino acids long. The germline CDR1 and CDR2 sequences are SGDLS and YYNGEE. CDR3 amino acids: CASSVGGRNNEQFF. The CDR3 DNA sequence: TGTGCCAGCAGCGTAGGAGGCCGGAACAATGAGCAGTTCTTC.

V and J are TRBV9 and TRBJ1-2, with unresolved D. Germline CDR1 SGDLS, CDR2 YYNGEE. The CDR3 is made up of 16 amino acids. The ends were cut back, 2 bases at V and 0 bases at J, with 14 bases in the middle. CDR3 sequence (DNA): TGTGCCAGCAGCGTGACGGCAGCAGGCCCTAACTATGGCTACACCTTC. Its translation: CASSVTAAGPNYGYTF.